Given below is one T cell receptor beta chain in context. This entry comes from a study of blood T cell repertoires in COVID-19. Across the study: Researchers got acute and convalescent COVID-19 samples from the United States, Italy and Spain.

Per the germline V gene, CDR1 is GTSNPN and CDR2 is SVGIG (reference sequence). The CDR3 is made up of 15 amino acids. The V end lost 1 base, the J end lost 5 bases, and 14 bases lay between the germline ends. Measured with immunoSEQ multiplex PCR; TCRdb has only the in-frame clones, and not every one. The profile shows about 250,000 clones, approximately 85% of them singletons. Those who participated ranged in age from roughly 18 to 90 years and resided in about two dozen US areas. Participant-given clinical history determined each cohort assignment. Each recovered donor of Cohort 3 presented with two negative PCRs, clearance, or symptom resolution.

The receptor was derived from a woman aged 25 to 39 who had recovered from COVID-19. V and J are TRBV30 and TRBJ2-2; possible D gene TRBD2, 5 bases. Sequenced material: PBMCs or T cells enriched from blood (not recorded which). As DNA, the CDR3 is TGTGCCTGGAGTGGAGGGAGTTACCCGACCGGGGAGCTGTTTTTT. It yields the protein CAWSGGSYPTGELFF.